This TCR beta chain was retrieved from a study of cytomegalovirus exposure and HLA in healthy donors. Study observations and caveats: Sequencing depth roughly uniform across donors was assumed in presence/absence analyses.

In this sample, this clone turned up once. Antigen unknown. The V end lost 7 bases, the J end lost 5 bases, and 11 bases lay between the germline ends. This CDR3 contains 13 residues. Germline CDR1 LNHDA, CDR2 SQIVND (reference sequence). The primer mix had 60 Vbeta and 13 Jbeta primers. In the authors' methods: Per a later analysis, the number of unique TCR beta chains was around 80 million, of which some 9.9 million were shared. Assay used: immunoSEQ multiplex PCR; TCRdb lists only in-frame clones, some missing. Clonal size and the V and J genes are those of that table, whereas D and trimming came from the DNA. Of fewer than 200,000 clones listed, 70% to 90% are singletons.

The sequenced material came from PBMCs. The source is a man aged 30 to 45 in good health and CMV-seropositive. The chain is built from TRBV19 and TRBJ1-4; D is ambiguous. The CDR3 coding sequence is TGTGCCAGTACCTGGAGGAGGAATGAAAAACTGTTTTTT. Its translation is CASTWRRNEKLFF.